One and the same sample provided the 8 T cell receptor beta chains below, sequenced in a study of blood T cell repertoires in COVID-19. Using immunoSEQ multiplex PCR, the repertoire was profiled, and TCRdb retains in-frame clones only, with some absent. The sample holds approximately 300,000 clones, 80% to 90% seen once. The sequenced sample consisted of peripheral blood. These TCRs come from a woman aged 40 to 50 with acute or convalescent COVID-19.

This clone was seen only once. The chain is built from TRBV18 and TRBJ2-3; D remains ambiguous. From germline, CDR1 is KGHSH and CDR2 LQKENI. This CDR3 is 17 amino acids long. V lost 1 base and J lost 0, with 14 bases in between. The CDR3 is CASSPLQFSSSTDTQYF. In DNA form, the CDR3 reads TGTGCCAGCTCACCACTACAGTTTTCTTCTAGCACAGATACGCAGTATTTT.

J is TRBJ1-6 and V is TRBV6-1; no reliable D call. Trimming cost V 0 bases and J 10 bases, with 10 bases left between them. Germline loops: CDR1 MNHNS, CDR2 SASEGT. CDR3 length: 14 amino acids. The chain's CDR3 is CASSEARRESPLHF. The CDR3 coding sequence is TGTGCCAGCAGTGAAGCAAGGAGGGAGTCACCCCTCCACTTT.

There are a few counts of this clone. CDR3 in DNA: TGTGCCAGCAGCTTCACTTCAGGGGGCGGCACTGAAGCTTTCTTT. Its translation: CASSFTSGGGTEAFF. This rearrangement joins TRBV5-5 to TRBJ1-1, with TRBD1 matching over 8 bases. V shed 2 bases, J shed 4 bases, and the junction held 7 bases outside the gene matches. Germline values: CDR1 SGHKS, CDR2 YYEKEE (reference sequence). There are 15 residues in the CDR3.

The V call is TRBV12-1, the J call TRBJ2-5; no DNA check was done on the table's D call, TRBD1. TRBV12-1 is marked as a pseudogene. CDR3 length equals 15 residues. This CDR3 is CASSFPGTGTETQYF. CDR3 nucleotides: TGTGCCAGCAGCTTCCCCGGGACAGGGACAGAGACCCAGTACTTC.

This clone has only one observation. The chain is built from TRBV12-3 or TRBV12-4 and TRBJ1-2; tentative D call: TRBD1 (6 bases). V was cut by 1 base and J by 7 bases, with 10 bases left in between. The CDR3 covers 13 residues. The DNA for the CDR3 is TGTGCCAGCAGTTTAGGCAGGGGCCTTGGCTACACCTTC. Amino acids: CASSLGRGLGYTF.

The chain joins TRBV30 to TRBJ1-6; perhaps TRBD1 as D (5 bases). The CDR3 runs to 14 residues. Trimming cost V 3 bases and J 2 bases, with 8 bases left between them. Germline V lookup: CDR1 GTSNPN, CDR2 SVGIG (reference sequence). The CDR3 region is CAWRGGTYNSPLHF. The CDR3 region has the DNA TGTGCCTGGAGGGGGGGGACCTATAATTCACCCCTCCACTTT.

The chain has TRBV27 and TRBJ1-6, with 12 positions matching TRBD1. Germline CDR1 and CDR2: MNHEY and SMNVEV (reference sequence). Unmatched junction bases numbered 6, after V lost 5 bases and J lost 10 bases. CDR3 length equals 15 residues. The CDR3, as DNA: TGTGCCAGCAGTAGAGGGACAGGGGGCGAGTCACCCCTCCACTTT. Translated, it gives CASSRGTGGESPLHF.

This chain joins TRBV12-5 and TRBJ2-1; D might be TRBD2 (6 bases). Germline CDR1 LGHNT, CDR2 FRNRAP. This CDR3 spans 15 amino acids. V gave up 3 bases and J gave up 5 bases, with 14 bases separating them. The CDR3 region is CASGLGSGKNNEQFF. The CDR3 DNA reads TGTGCTAGTGGTTTAGGTAGCGGTAAGAACAATGAGCAGTTCTTC.